These 30 T cell receptor beta chains were all obtained from the same sample, sequenced in a study of control samples from healthy donors and cancer patients. Here immunoSEQ multiplex PCR was the method, and the copy in TCRdb shows in-frame clones only, minus some. This sample has about 70,000 clones, with 87% found just once. Sequenced sample: PBMCs. The source of these receptors is a woman between 50 and 59 years old with head and neck cancer.

The genes are TRBV28 and TRBJ1-4; a weak D match, TRBD1 (6 bases). V was shortened by 3 bases and J by 7 bases, with 12 bases between the two germline ends. CDR1 is MDHEN, CDR2 SYDVKM, per germline. The CDR3 sequence is 14 residues long. The CDR3 spells CASSLQGNSEKLFF. The CDR3 nucleotides are TGTGCCAGCAGTTTGCAGGGGAATTCTGAAAAACTGTTTTTT.

The V and J genes are TRBV3-1 (or the pseudogene TRBV3-2) and TRBJ1-2, with TRBD1 identical over 10 bases. Trimming removed 0 bases from V and 8 bases from J; junction bases left unmatched: 9. CDR3 length: 16 amino acids. In germline, CDR1 is LGHDT, CDR2 YNNKEL (reference sequence). The CDR3 here is CASSQDIGTGVVGYTF. The CDR3 coding sequence is TGTGCCAGCAGCCAAGATATTGGGACAGGGGTCGTCGGCTACACCTTC.

This chain links TRBV28 with TRBJ2-5; 9 nucleotides align to TRBD1. Germline CDR1 is MDHEN and CDR2 is SYDVKM. The trim removed 7 bases at V and 6 bases at J, leaving 15 bases unmatched. This CDR3 comprises 16 residues. This CDR3 is CASNQIGTGRMQTQYF. For the CDR3, the DNA is TGTGCCAGCAACCAAATCGGGACAGGGAGGATGCAGACCCAGTACTTC.

About this clone itself: The same CDR3 arises from other DNA sequences in this sample as well. This chain links TRBV19 with TRBJ2-5; 8 bases map to TRBD2. CDR1 is LNHDA and CDR2 is SQIVND in the germline V gene (reference sequence). The CDR3 runs to 13 residues. Germline trimming cut 5 bases from V and 2 bases from J; bases unmatched to any gene: 1. CDR3 residues: CASSSSGQETQYF. DNA for the CDR3: TGTGCCAGTAGTTCTAGCGGGCAAGAGACCCAGTACTTC.

This chain joins TRBV5-5 and TRBJ2-7; perhaps TRBD1 as D (6 bases). The V end lost 1 base, the J end lost 3 bases, and 14 bases lay between the germline ends. The germline V gene has CDR1 SGHKS and CDR2 YYEKEE (reference sequence). CDR3 size: 15 residues. The CDR3 sequence: CASSLRQVPNYEQYF. CDR3 nucleotide sequence: TGTGCCAGCAGCTTGCGACAGGTTCCTAACTACGAGCAGTACTTC.

This clone was seen more than once but under ten times. This chain joins TRBV29-1 and TRBJ1-2; TRBD1 matches at 7 bases. CDR3 length: 12 amino acids. Trimming took 7 bases from V and 4 from J; bases not matched to a gene: 6. CDR1 is SQVTM, CDR2 ANQGSEA, per germline. For the CDR3, the DNA is TGCAGCGCCTCAACAGGGGCCTATGGCTACACCTTC. Translation: CSASTGAYGYTF. Full variable domain (remainder filled in from reference TRBV29-1 and TRBJ1-2): SAVISQKPSRDICQRGTSLTIQCQVDSQVTMMFWYRQQPGQSLTLIATANQGSEATYESGFVIDKFPISRPNLTFSTLTVSNMSPEDSSIYLCSASTGAYGYTFGSGTRLTVV.

The gene calls are TRBV28 and TRBJ1-1; a possible D gene is TRBD1 (5 bases). V was shortened by 7 bases and J by 1 base, with 13 bases between the two germline ends. The CDR3 spans 14 residues. The germline V gene encodes CDR1 MDHEN and CDR2 SYDVKM. The CDR3 sequence: CASTPGPKNTEAFF. In DNA, the CDR3 is TGTGCCAGCACCCCGGGACCAAAGAACACTGAAGCTTTCTTT.

This chain links TRBV29-1 with TRBJ2-3; 9 nucleotides line up with TRBD2. Germline CDR1 is SQVTM and CDR2 is ANQGSEA. V lost 8 bases to trimming and J lost 0 bases; unmatched junction nucleotides: 6. The CDR3 runs 14 residues. Here the CDR3 reads CSLRLADSTDTQYF. The CDR3 DNA is TGCAGCCTGAGACTAGCGGATAGCACAGATACGCAGTATTTT.

V gene TRBV6-1 combines with J gene TRBJ2-2, with D perhaps TRBD1 (5 bases). CDR1 is MNHNS and CDR2 is SASEGT in the germline V gene. V dropped 1 base and J dropped 0 bases, with 12 bases sitting between them. The CDR3 length is 17 residues. The CDR3 DNA reads TGTGCCAGCAGTGAAGGGTCGGCAGGGCCGAACACCGGGGAGCTGTTTTTT. This codes for CASSEGSAGPNTGELFF.

This chain connects TRBV7-9 to TRBJ2-7, with a weak D call TRBD1 (6 bases). Germline CDR1 reads SEHNR; CDR2 reads FQNEAQ (reference sequence). With 5 bases removed from V and 7 bases from J, the gap between germline ends came to 21 bases. This CDR3 has 15 amino acids. In nucleotides, the CDR3 is TGTGCCAGCAGCGTCCACCTCGAGACAGGCGGGGAGCAGTACTTC. Translation gives CASSVHLETGGEQYF.

The V gene is TRBV2, the J gene TRBJ1-2; TRBD1 agrees at 9 bases. CDR1 is SNHLY, CDR2 FYNNEI, per germline. V was pared by 4 bases and J by 7 bases, with 10 bases of the junction left unmatched. There are 15 residues in the CDR3. Here the CDR3 DNA reads TGTGCCAGCAGTGGTGGGACAGGGTGGGGCTTTGGCTACACCTTC. The encoded protein is CASSGGTGWGFGYTF.

The rearrangement uses TRBV18 and TRBJ1-6; 7 bases match TRBD1. The trim removed 2 bases at V and 10 bases at J, leaving 11 bases unmatched. CDR1 and CDR2 from the germline V gene are KGHSH and LQKENI. CDR3 length: 16 amino acids. The CDR3 protein is CASSPAQGGSRSPLHF. CDR3 nucleotide sequence: TGTGCCAGCTCACCAGCCCAAGGGGGCTCTAGGTCACCCCTCCACTTT.

This chain uses TRBV7-9 with TRBJ2-7; unclear D gene. Per the germline V gene, CDR1 is SEHNR and CDR2 is FQNEAQ (reference sequence). The CDR3 runs to 12 residues. V was cut by 6 bases and J by 0 bases, with 6 bases left in between. The CDR3 DNA reads TGTGCCAGCAGTCGTAGCTCCTACGAGCAGTACTTC. It is translated as CASSRSSYEQYF.

The V call is TRBV27, the J call TRBJ2-7, with 7 positions matching TRBD1. The CDR3 has 14 amino acids. Unmatched junction bases numbered 6, after V lost 5 bases and J lost 2 bases. The V gene's germline CDR1 is MNHEY and CDR2 SMNVEV (reference sequence). In DNA form, the CDR3 reads TGTGCCAGCAGTCTGACAGGGTTCGCCTACGAGCAGTACTTC. Translating it yields CASSLTGFAYEQYF.

The J gene is TRBJ2-3, the V gene TRBV19, with 11 nucleotides matching TRBD2. Trimming cost V 3 bases and J 2 bases; bases outside gene matches: 7. This CDR3 is 17 amino acids long. Germline lookup yields CDR1 LNHDA and CDR2 SQIVND (reference sequence). The CDR3 region is CASSILLAGGFTDTQYF. The CDR3 nucleotides read TGTGCCAGTAGTATCCTTCTAGCGGGGGGCTTCACAGATACGCAGTATTTT.

This rearrangement joins TRBV7-2 to TRBJ2-5; 7 nucleotides line up with TRBD2. This CDR3 has 13 residues. J was trimmed by 4 bases and V by 3 bases; bases with no gene match: 2. Germline assignment: CDR1 SGHTA and CDR2 FQGNSA. CDR3 sequence: CASSFPSGETQYF. As DNA, the CDR3 is TGTGCCAGCAGCTTTCCTAGCGGAGAGACCCAGTACTTC.

The chain has TRBV3-1 (or the pseudogene TRBV3-2) and TRBJ2-4, with D possibly being TRBD1 (6 bases). The germline V gene encodes CDR1 LGHDT and CDR2 YNNKEL (reference sequence). V was trimmed by 2 bases and J by 14 bases, leaving 13 bases between them. There are 12 residues in the CDR3. The CDR3 DNA reads TGTGCCAGCAGCCAAATCACAGGGTTAAAGTACTTC. Its translation is CASSQITGLKYF.

This clone was detected only a few times. The chain has TRBV18 and TRBJ2-3; no definite D call. Trimming removed 1 base at V and 4 bases at J, with 3 bases between. The germline CDR1 and CDR2 sequences are KGHSH and LQKENI. The CDR3 has 12 amino acids. The CDR3 sequence is CASSPLPDTQYF. The CDR3 DNA follows: TGTGCCAGCTCACCACTACCAGATACGCAGTATTTT.

CDR3 sequence reads: CASSYAAEANSPLHF. The DNA of the CDR3 is TGTGCCAGCAGTTACGCAGCAGAGGCGAATTCACCCCTCCACTTT. The chain combines TRBV6-2 or TRBV6-3 with TRBJ1-6; D remains unclear. Deletions cut 2 bases from V and 7 bases from J, with 12 bases between. The CDR3 runs to 15 residues. Germline values: CDR1 MNHEY, CDR2 SVGEGT.

This chain connects TRBV29-1 to TRBJ2-7; no reliable D call. CDR3 size: 13 residues. Trimming removed 7 bases from V and 3 bases from J, with 16 bases in between. The germline CDR1 and CDR2 sequences are SQVTM and ANQGSEA. CDR3 protein: CSGTGLSGYEQYF. CDR3 bases: TGCAGCGGCACGGGTCTGAGTGGCTACGAGCAGTACTTC.

V and J are TRBV29-1 and TRBJ1-2; D not resolved. The V gene's germline CDR1 is SQVTM and CDR2 ANQGSEA. Trimming took 6 bases from V and 3 from J, leaving 17 bases between them. The CDR3 has 14 amino acids. CDR3 nucleotides: TGCAGCGTAGCCGACCCCCTGGTGTACTATGGCTACACCTTC. This sequence encodes CSVADPLVYYGYTF.

The chain has TRBV30 and TRBJ2-2; 7 bases are a match to TRBD2. Germline trimming cut 3 bases from V and 6 bases from J; bases unmatched to any gene: 4. Germline lookup yields CDR1 GTSNPN and CDR2 SVGIG (reference sequence). The CDR3 runs 13 residues. The CDR3 nucleotides read TGTGCCTGGAGCCCGGGGGGACCCGGGGAGCTGTTTTTT. It encodes CAWSPGGPGELFF.

V is TRBV30 and J is TRBJ2-3; a weak D match, TRBD1 (6 bases). The germline gives CDR1 GTSNPN, CDR2 SVGIG (reference sequence). Trimming pared 1 base from V and 6 bases from J, leaving 17 bases between. This CDR3 spans 15 amino acids. As DNA, the CDR3 is TGTGCCTGGAGTGGACAGGCCTTTATAGGGGATACGCAGTATTTT. It codes for CAWSGQAFIGDTQYF.

This chain joins TRBV7-8 and TRBJ1-1; a weak D match, TRBD1 (6 bases). CDR1 SGHVS and CDR2 FQNEAQ come from the germline V gene. The CDR3 has 14 amino acids. Trimming pared 3 bases from V and 11 bases from J, leaving 19 bases between. The CDR3 is CASSLGGAGLVAFF. CDR3 bases: TGTGCCAGCAGCTTGGGGGGGGCAGGCCTGGTGGCTTTCTTT.

The chain uses TRBV7-2 and TRBJ1-3, with a tentative D call TRBD1 (5 bases). The length of the CDR3 is 16 residues. From germline, CDR1 is SGHTA and CDR2 FQGNSA. V was shortened by 3 bases and J by 0 bases, with 12 bases between the two germline ends. The CDR3 DNA is TGTGCCAGCAGCTTCTTAACAGGCGCCTCTGGAAACACCATATATTTT. Amino acid sequence: CASSFLTGASGNTIYF.

The count of this clone is one. The chain links TRBV6-2 or TRBV6-3 to TRBJ2-5, with TRBD1 as a possible D gene (5 bases). This CDR3 has 14 amino acids. CDR1 is MNHEY, CDR2 SVGEGT, per germline. V was pared by 2 bases and J by 1 base, with 8 bases between. The CDR3 loop is CASSYNRRQETQYF. In nucleotides, the CDR3 is TGTGCCAGCAGTTACAACAGGCGCCAAGAGACCCAGTACTTC.

Details on this clone: The sample contains more than one DNA sequence encoding this CDR3. This chain links TRBV28 with TRBJ2-7; weak D call: TRBD1 (5 bases). The germline V gene encodes CDR1 MDHEN and CDR2 SYDVKM. The CDR3 length is 11 residues. V gave up 6 bases and J gave up 4 bases, with 7 bases separating them. The CDR3 nucleotides are TGTGCCAGCAGCAGGGTGTACGAGCAGTACTTC. Translated, it gives CASSRVYEQYF.

The J gene is TRBJ2-3, the V gene TRBV11-3; no clear D. This CDR3 has 13 residues. The germline V gene has CDR1 SGHNT and CDR2 YENEEA. The V end lost 2 bases, the J end lost 0 bases, and 3 bases lay between the germline ends. The CDR3 loop is CASSLYSTDTQYF. CDR3 DNA: TGTGCCAGCAGCTTATATAGCACAGATACGCAGTATTTT.

This clone was seen only a few times. The chain employs TRBV6-4 and TRBJ2-1, with TRBD2 matching 10 bases. This CDR3 region has 13 residues. Trimming cost V 3 bases and J 13 bases; bases outside gene matches: 6. Per germline, CDR1 MRHNA and CDR2 SNTAGT. The CDR3 DNA is TGTGCCAGCAGTGAAGAGCGGGGGGGGTCACAGTTCTTC. It yields the protein CASSEERGGSQFF.

The chain is built from TRBV2 and TRBJ2-7; 7 bases fit TRBD1. The CDR3 has 14 residues. The germline CDR1 and CDR2 sequences are SNHLY and FYNNEI. With 8 bases clipped from V and 4 bases from J, the junction kept 11 bases outside the gene matches. The CDR3 loop reads CASRSGTEFYEQYF. In DNA form, the CDR3 reads TGTGCCAGCCGATCCGGGACAGAGTTTTACGAGCAGTACTTC.